This T cell receptor beta chain was sequenced during a study of blood T cell repertoires in COVID-19. Per germline, CDR1 SGHNT and CDR2 YYREEE (reference sequence). Trimming pared 4 bases from V and 2 bases from J, leaving 15 bases between. The CDR3 runs 15 residues. This clone came up once. Profiling relied on immunoSEQ multiplex PCR, and the TCRdb table lists in-frame clones only, not all of them. The data hold roughly 350,000 clones, with approximately 90% observed a single time. Material for sequencing was peripheral blood. This sequence originates from a woman aged 18-35 years who had recovered from COVID-19. The rearrangement joins TRBV5-4 to TRBJ1-2; D is uncertain. The CDR3 spells CASSAGPGSNYGYTF. Written as DNA, the CDR3 is TGTGCCAGCAGCGCGGGTCCAGGCTCGAACTATGGCTACACCTTC.